Below, one T cell receptor beta chain is given with its context. Its cognate antigen is unknown. The trim removed 4 bases at V and 1 base at J, leaving 3 bases unmatched. The CDR3 totals 14 residues. Germline V CDR1 and CDR2: SGHTA, FQGTGA. 5'RACE with constant-segment primers yielded barcoded, UMI-tagged TCR alpha and TCR beta cDNA libraries. TCRdb fed the 5' RACE reads into MiXCR, producing one record per CDR3 protein. The repertoire has some 200,000 distinct CDR3 sequences, over 20% of them found once; the top ten carry roughly 24%. The data were obtained in a study of T-cell memory formation after mild COVID-19. Study-wide findings and caveats: The study found contracting CD4+ clones mainly in CM and EM and contracting CD8+ clones in EMRA.

This clonotype was obtained from an adult woman who had mild COVID-19 (a few samples of this study predate the infection). Cell type and time point are not known. The rearrangement uses TRBV7-3 and TRBJ2-5; 7 bases match TRBD1. The sample consisted of PBMCs or a T cell subset sorted from them (not recorded which). DNA of the CDR3: TGTGCCAGCAGCTCAGGGACAGCCCAAGAGACCCAGTACTTC. It is translated as CASSSGTAQETQYF.